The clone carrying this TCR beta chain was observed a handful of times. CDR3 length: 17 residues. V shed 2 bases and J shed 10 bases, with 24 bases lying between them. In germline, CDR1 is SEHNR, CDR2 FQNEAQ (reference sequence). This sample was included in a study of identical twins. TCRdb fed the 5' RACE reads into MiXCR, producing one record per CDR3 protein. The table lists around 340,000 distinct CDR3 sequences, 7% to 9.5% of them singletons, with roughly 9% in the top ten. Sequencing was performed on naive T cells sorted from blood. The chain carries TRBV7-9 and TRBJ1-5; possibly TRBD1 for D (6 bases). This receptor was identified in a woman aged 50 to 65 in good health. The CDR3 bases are TGTGCCAGCAGCTTATGGGGGGCAGGGAGAAAGCCAACACCCCAGCATTTT. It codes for CASSLWGAGRKPTPQHF.